The 19 T cell receptor beta chains listed next were all sequenced from one sample in a study of technical replicates of blood from a handful of donors. Using immunoSEQ multiplex PCR, the repertoire was profiled, and TCRdb retains in-frame clones only, with some absent. This sample has some 71,000 clones, with about 97% found just once. Sequencing was carried out using T cells isolated from PBMCs. The receptors were gathered from a human donor in good health.

CDR3 bases: TGTGCCAGCAGCTCGCATCTAGGCGAGCAGTACTTC. As protein: CASSSHLGEQYF. The rearrangement joins TRBV7-6 to TRBJ2-7; D is unclear. The CDR3 contains 12 residues. The ends were cut back, 4 bases at V and 6 bases at J, with 10 bases in the middle. Germline-derived CDR1 and CDR2 are SGHVS and FNYEAQ.

This clone was detected once. The chain combines TRBV5-6 with TRBJ1-5; D gene unclear. This CDR3 has 17 residues. V was cut by 1 base and J by 1 base, with 15 bases left in between. CDR1 and CDR2 from the germline V gene are SGHDT and YYEEEE. The CDR3: CASSLTMSGVSNQPQHF. For the CDR3, the DNA is TGTGCCAGCAGCTTGACGATGTCCGGGGTGAGCAATCAGCCCCAGCATTTT.

The chain couples TRBV2 to TRBJ1-1; D remains unclear. Germline V gene lookup returns CDR1 SNHLY and CDR2 FYNNEI. The CDR3 is made up of 8 amino acids. Trimming left V 10 bases short and J 10 bases short, with 7 bases between. Here the CDR3 reads CAMRPAFF. Here the CDR3 DNA reads TGTGCCATGCGGCCAGCTTTCTTT.

The CDR3 reads CASRNPGSGRLSDTQYF. CDR3 bases: TGCGCCAGCAGAAACCCGGGTAGCGGGAGGCTTTCCGATACGCAGTATTTT. The J gene is TRBJ2-3, the V gene TRBV4-1, with 10 bases that match TRBD2. This CDR3 comprises 17 residues. Germline V gives CDR1 MGHRA, CDR2 YSYEKL. After removal of 6 bases from V and 6 bases from J, the junction contained 15 bases not matched to a gene.

The chain recombines TRBV4-1 with TRBJ2-3, with 7 nucleotides matching TRBD2. Trimming removed 2 bases from V and 9 bases from J; junction bases left unmatched: 11. This CDR3 has 15 amino acids. The germline V gene encodes CDR1 MGHRA and CDR2 YSYEKL. The CDR3 spells CASSQLFSAGDTQYF. CDR3 coding DNA: TGCGCCAGCAGCCAATTATTTTCCGCGGGAGACACGCAGTATTTT.

This chain joins TRBV5-5 and TRBJ1-2; 11 bases map to TRBD1. From germline, CDR1 is SGHKS and CDR2 YYEKEE (reference sequence). Trimming took 3 bases from V and 8 from J; bases not matched to a gene: 9. The CDR3 is 15 amino acids. The CDR3 reads CASSSPGQGDRGYTF. As DNA, the CDR3 is TGTGCCAGCAGCTCCCCGGGACAGGGGGACAGGGGCTACACCTTC.

This chain joins TRBV19 and TRBJ2-3, with 9 bases aligning to TRBD2. Germline loops: CDR1 LNHDA, CDR2 SQIVND (reference sequence). CDR3 length: 15 residues. V was clipped by 4 bases and J by 4 bases; unmatched bases: 6. In DNA form, the CDR3 reads TGTGCCAGTAGTACCTTAGCGGGGGTGGCAGATACGCAGTATTTT. Translating it yields CASSTLAGVADTQYF.

This clone was counted once. The rearrangement links TRBV25-1 to TRBJ1-3, with a tentative D call TRBD1 (5 bases). Trimming stripped 3 bases from V and 4 bases from J, with 22 bases between. This CDR3 comprises 18 residues. Germline assignment: CDR1 MGHDK and CDR2 SYGVNS. The CDR3 region has the DNA TGTGCCAGCAGTGAGTTGGGTTCCCGTCAGGGTTACGGAAACACCATATATTTT. This gives the protein CASSELGSRQGYGNTIYF.

The rearrangement uses TRBV6-5 and TRBJ1-1; D gene ambiguous. Trimming stripped 7 bases from V and 1 base from J, with 16 bases between. This CDR3 has 15 residues. Germline V CDR1 and CDR2: MNHEY, SVGAGI. CDR3 protein: CASTPGSVGNTEAFF. DNA for the CDR3: TGTGCCAGCACCCCAGGCTCCGTTGGGAACACTGAAGCTTTCTTT.

This chain uses TRBV18 with TRBJ1-2; D might be TRBD1 (6 bases). Germline V CDR1 and CDR2: KGHSH, LQKENI. This CDR3 has 16 amino acids. The ends were cut back, 2 bases at V and 2 bases at J, with 15 bases in the middle. Written as DNA, the CDR3 is TGTGCCAGCTCACCAATGCGGCAGGGACAAAACTATGGCTACACCTTC. It codes for CASSPMRQGQNYGYTF.

This rearrangement joins TRBV5-4 to TRBJ1-3; D gene ambiguous. Germline V gene lookup returns CDR1 SGHNT and CDR2 YYREEE (reference sequence). Trimming pared 2 bases from V and 1 base from J, leaving 7 bases between. The CDR3 contains 14 residues. The CDR3 here is CASSFGQSGNTIYF. CDR3 nucleotides: TGTGCCAGCAGCTTTGGTCAGTCTGGAAACACCATATATTTT.

CDR3 DNA sequence: TGTGCCAGCAGCTTCGTTTCAGGGGGTGGGACAGATACGCAGTATTTT. Encoded protein: CASSFVSGGGTDTQYF. This chain joins TRBV7-2 and TRBJ2-3, with 7 bases identical to TRBD1. The CDR3 length is 16 residues. Germline loops: CDR1 SGHTA, CDR2 FQGNSA. The V segment lost 3 bases and the J segment 3 bases; nucleotides outside the gene matches: 9. The whole variable domain, filled in from reference TRBV7-2 and TRBJ2-3, reads GAGVSQSPSNKVTEKGKDVELRCDPISGHTALYWYRQSLGQGLEFLIYFQGNSAPDKSGLPSDRFSAERTGGSVSTLTIQRTQQEDSAVYLCASSFVSGGGTDTQYFGPGTRLTVL.

The genes are TRBV27 and TRBJ2-2; 12 nucleotides match TRBD2. V dropped 5 bases and J dropped 7; count of bases not matched to a gene: 5. CDR3 length: 15 amino acids. The germline V gene has CDR1 MNHEY and CDR2 SMNVEV (reference sequence). In DNA form, the CDR3 reads TGTGCCAGCAGTCCCTGGGGACTAGCGGGCGGGGAGCTGTTTTTT. The encoded protein is CASSPWGLAGGELFF.

This clone was observed a single time. Written as DNA, the CDR3 is TGTGCCAGCAGCCCCCCTGGGACAGCAACCTACGAGCAGTACTTC. Amino acid sequence: CASSPPGTATYEQYF. The chain couples TRBV14 to TRBJ2-7, with 7 bases that match TRBD1. V lost 4 bases to trimming and J lost 2 bases; unmatched junction nucleotides: 8. Germline CDR1 SGHDN, CDR2 FVKESK. The CDR3 has 15 amino acids.

This sequence joins TRBV6-5 and TRBJ2-7; tentative D call: TRBD1 (7 bases). The CDR3 totals 14 residues. V shed 9 bases and J shed 7 bases, with 22 bases lying between them. CDR1 MNHEY and CDR2 SVGAGI come from the germline V gene. This CDR3 is CASTTSGGSREQYF. CDR3 nucleotides: TGTGCCAGTACCACCTCAGGGGGGTCACGGGAGCAGTACTTC.

This chain links TRBV7-9 with TRBJ2-5; D remains ambiguous. The CDR3 has 12 residues. The germline V gene has CDR1 SEHNR and CDR2 FQNEAQ (reference sequence). V lost 10 bases and J lost 5, with 14 bases in between. CDR3 in DNA: TGTGCCACCCAGTCAACGTGGGAGACCCAGTACTTC. This codes for CATQSTWETQYF.

V gene TRBV11-2 combines with J gene TRBJ2-2; 7 nucleotides line up with TRBD2. This CDR3 has 16 residues. With 5 bases clipped from V and 5 bases from J, the junction kept 11 bases outside the gene matches. CDR1 is SGHAT, CDR2 FQNNGV, per germline. The CDR3 region has the DNA TGTGCCAGCAGCGGCTATTCATGGGACTATACCGGGGAGCTGTTTTTT. It encodes CASSGYSWDYTGELFF. The entire variable domain, with the rest obtained from reference TRBV11-2 and TRBJ2-2, is as follows: EAGVAQSPRYKIIEKRQSVAFWCNPISGHATLYWYQQILGQGPKLLIQFQNNGVVDDSQLPKDRFSAERLKGVDSTLKIQPAKLEDSAVYLCASSGYSWDYTGELFFGEGSRLTVL.

V gene TRBV7-9 combines with J gene TRBJ2-7; the D gene is possibly TRBD2 (6 bases). The CDR3 is 13 amino acids. The germline gives CDR1 SEHNR, CDR2 FQNEAQ (reference sequence). Deletions cut 6 bases from V and 6 bases from J, with 15 bases between. The CDR3 coding sequence is TGTGCCAGCAGTGAGGCGGGGCACAGCGAGCAGTACTTC. As protein: CASSEAGHSEQYF. The variable domain in full, with the rest retrieved from reference TRBV7-9 and TRBJ2-7, is DTGVSQNPRHKITKRGQNVTFRCDPISEHNRLYWYRQTLGQGPEFLTYFQNEAQLEKSRLLSDRFSAERPKGSFSTLEIQRTEQGDSAMYLCASSEAGHSEQYFGPGTRLTVT.

The J gene is TRBJ2-5, the V gene TRBV18, with 8 bases lining up with TRBD1. CDR1 KGHSH and CDR2 LQKENI come from the germline V gene. The J segment lost 4 bases and the V segment lost 0 bases, leaving 10 bases of the junction unmatched. The CDR3 spans 17 residues. CDR3 protein: CASSPPTGQGARETQYF. CDR3 DNA: TGTGCCAGCTCACCACCTACGGGCCAGGGGGCACGAGAGACCCAGTACTTC.